This T cell receptor (beta chain) stems from a study of T cell responses to AZD1222 COVID-19 vaccine. This clone occurred once. As yet, its antigen is unknown. The repertoire was sequenced with immunoSEQ multiplex PCR; TCRdb's copy has only in-frame clones and lacks some. The repertoire holds about 120,000 clones, with roughly nine tenths as singletons. Findings and limits, study-wide: Only five to seven AZD1222 recipients tested seropositive at baseline. Elevations in Spike-specific TCR breadth and depth followed administration of two AZD1222 doses. Close to half of all spike-specific TCRs reportedly target regions of the variants that are unmutated. After the peak T cell response, and only then, were repertoires sampled.

The TCR comes from an adult in good health. This sample comprised peripheral blood, obtained on day 0 of AZD1222 vaccination.

The CDR3 loop reads CASSLIAQPTGELFF. DNA of the CDR3: TGTGCCAGCAGTTTAATCGCACAGCCCACCGGGGAGCTGTTTTTT. The chain combines TRBV27 with TRBJ2-2; D is uncertain. This CDR3 region has 15 residues. Germline V lookup: CDR1 MNHEY, CDR2 SMNVEV (reference sequence). V was clipped by 2 bases and J by 4 bases, with 11 bases between them.